The text below deals with one T cell receptor (beta chain). The target of this receptor is not known. No much larger clonotype is one base removed from it; base qualities were not supplied. This entry is derived from a study of memory CD4+ T cells and cytomegalovirus serostatus (dated by TCRdb to about 2019). Looking at the study overall: A total of about 35 healthy Belgian adults, of whom 9 were CMV seropositive and about 24 were CMV seronegative, were included in the cohort. CD4+ memory TCRbeta repertoires of a Belgian cohort with known cytomegalovirus serostatus were sequenced in order to replicate a published TCR-based CMV serostatus classifier.

A FACSAria II was used to sort memory CD4+ T cells, defined as single viable CD3+CD4+CD8-CD45RO+ cells. To determine CMV serostatus, a Roche Elecsys assay was used that detects serum IgG against CMV pp150, pp28, p38 and p52. After the samples were thawed, total CD4+ T cells were enriched through positive selection using CD4 magnetic microbeads. The samples came from a different study that was designed specifically to examine the CD4+ T cell memory repertoire. Peripheral blood mononuclear cells were isolated and cryopreserved according to standard operating procedures, and serum was stored at -80 degrees C. CD3-PerCP (BW264/56), CD4-APC (RPA-T4), CD45RO-PE (UCHT1) and CD8-Pacific Orange (3B5) antibodies were used for staining, and non-viable cells were excluded with Sytox blue. Study-wide conclusions, independent of this receptor: On the Belgian cohort, the classifier based on the original framework reached a median bootstrapped AUC of nearly 0.96, with a 95% CI of 0.76-1.00. Unlike the original study, which covered naive and memory CD4+ and CD8+ populations, the Belgian study sequenced only CD4+CD45RO+ memory cells. The results were interpreted as suggesting that the CMV-associated TCR signature is largely present in the CD4+ memory repertoire. Among the 164 previously reported CMV-associated TCRbeta sequences, some 62 showed up in the CD4+ memory repertoires, with each one found in between one and five individuals. For CMV serostatus prediction, a median bootstrapped AUC of 0.95 was reached with the original framework, and a median bootstrapped AUC of approximately 0.92 was reached with a US-trained random forest.

The Quick-DNA Microprep Kit was used to extract genomic DNA from the sorted cells. Amplification of TCRbeta DNA was done with the immunoSEQ hsTCRbeta kit, following the protocol from the manufacturer. An Illumina MiSeq instrument was used to sequence the TCRbeta libraries. In the paper's pipeline: After out-of-frame sequences were removed, 2,204,828 distinct TCRbeta sequences remained, averaging around 61,000 per individual. Two values were used to score each individual: the count of under 200 previously reported CMV-associated TCRbeta sequences and the total count of productive distinct TCRbeta sequences. A beta-binomial model was reimplemented in Python, and scikit-learn random forests with default parameters were trained on US cohort data. Classifier performance on the Belgian cohort was summarized as median AUC with percentile confidence intervals calculated over 10,000 bootstrap iterations. Here the immuneACCESS table is served through TCRdb, limited to in-frame sequences with V and J called. Missing clones are a known gap in these copies; in checked studies unresolved V genes cover under half, and the rest lacks a known reason. V and J calls and clone size are those listed in that table; D and trimming were worked out from the DNA. The sample includes about 57,000 clones, with approximately 80% observed a single time. The top ten hold approximately 0.8% of the sample.

The CDR3, from cysteine to phenylalanine, totals 11 residues. The read is trimmed to its CDR3 DNA, 33 bases read in frame from base 1. V and J are truncated by 10 bases and 7 bases respectively, leaving an intervening sequence of 14 bases. Sequences MNHNS (CDR1) and SASEGT (CDR2) are obtained from the germline V gene. This receptor was obtained from an adult in good health and CMV-seronegative. Source material: memory CD4+ T cells from blood. This receptor chain uses TRBV6-1 and TRBJ2-7; the D gene lacks a confident call. The base sequence is TGTGCCACCTTGGAGACGCGGGAGCAGTACTTC. It specifies CATLETREQYF.